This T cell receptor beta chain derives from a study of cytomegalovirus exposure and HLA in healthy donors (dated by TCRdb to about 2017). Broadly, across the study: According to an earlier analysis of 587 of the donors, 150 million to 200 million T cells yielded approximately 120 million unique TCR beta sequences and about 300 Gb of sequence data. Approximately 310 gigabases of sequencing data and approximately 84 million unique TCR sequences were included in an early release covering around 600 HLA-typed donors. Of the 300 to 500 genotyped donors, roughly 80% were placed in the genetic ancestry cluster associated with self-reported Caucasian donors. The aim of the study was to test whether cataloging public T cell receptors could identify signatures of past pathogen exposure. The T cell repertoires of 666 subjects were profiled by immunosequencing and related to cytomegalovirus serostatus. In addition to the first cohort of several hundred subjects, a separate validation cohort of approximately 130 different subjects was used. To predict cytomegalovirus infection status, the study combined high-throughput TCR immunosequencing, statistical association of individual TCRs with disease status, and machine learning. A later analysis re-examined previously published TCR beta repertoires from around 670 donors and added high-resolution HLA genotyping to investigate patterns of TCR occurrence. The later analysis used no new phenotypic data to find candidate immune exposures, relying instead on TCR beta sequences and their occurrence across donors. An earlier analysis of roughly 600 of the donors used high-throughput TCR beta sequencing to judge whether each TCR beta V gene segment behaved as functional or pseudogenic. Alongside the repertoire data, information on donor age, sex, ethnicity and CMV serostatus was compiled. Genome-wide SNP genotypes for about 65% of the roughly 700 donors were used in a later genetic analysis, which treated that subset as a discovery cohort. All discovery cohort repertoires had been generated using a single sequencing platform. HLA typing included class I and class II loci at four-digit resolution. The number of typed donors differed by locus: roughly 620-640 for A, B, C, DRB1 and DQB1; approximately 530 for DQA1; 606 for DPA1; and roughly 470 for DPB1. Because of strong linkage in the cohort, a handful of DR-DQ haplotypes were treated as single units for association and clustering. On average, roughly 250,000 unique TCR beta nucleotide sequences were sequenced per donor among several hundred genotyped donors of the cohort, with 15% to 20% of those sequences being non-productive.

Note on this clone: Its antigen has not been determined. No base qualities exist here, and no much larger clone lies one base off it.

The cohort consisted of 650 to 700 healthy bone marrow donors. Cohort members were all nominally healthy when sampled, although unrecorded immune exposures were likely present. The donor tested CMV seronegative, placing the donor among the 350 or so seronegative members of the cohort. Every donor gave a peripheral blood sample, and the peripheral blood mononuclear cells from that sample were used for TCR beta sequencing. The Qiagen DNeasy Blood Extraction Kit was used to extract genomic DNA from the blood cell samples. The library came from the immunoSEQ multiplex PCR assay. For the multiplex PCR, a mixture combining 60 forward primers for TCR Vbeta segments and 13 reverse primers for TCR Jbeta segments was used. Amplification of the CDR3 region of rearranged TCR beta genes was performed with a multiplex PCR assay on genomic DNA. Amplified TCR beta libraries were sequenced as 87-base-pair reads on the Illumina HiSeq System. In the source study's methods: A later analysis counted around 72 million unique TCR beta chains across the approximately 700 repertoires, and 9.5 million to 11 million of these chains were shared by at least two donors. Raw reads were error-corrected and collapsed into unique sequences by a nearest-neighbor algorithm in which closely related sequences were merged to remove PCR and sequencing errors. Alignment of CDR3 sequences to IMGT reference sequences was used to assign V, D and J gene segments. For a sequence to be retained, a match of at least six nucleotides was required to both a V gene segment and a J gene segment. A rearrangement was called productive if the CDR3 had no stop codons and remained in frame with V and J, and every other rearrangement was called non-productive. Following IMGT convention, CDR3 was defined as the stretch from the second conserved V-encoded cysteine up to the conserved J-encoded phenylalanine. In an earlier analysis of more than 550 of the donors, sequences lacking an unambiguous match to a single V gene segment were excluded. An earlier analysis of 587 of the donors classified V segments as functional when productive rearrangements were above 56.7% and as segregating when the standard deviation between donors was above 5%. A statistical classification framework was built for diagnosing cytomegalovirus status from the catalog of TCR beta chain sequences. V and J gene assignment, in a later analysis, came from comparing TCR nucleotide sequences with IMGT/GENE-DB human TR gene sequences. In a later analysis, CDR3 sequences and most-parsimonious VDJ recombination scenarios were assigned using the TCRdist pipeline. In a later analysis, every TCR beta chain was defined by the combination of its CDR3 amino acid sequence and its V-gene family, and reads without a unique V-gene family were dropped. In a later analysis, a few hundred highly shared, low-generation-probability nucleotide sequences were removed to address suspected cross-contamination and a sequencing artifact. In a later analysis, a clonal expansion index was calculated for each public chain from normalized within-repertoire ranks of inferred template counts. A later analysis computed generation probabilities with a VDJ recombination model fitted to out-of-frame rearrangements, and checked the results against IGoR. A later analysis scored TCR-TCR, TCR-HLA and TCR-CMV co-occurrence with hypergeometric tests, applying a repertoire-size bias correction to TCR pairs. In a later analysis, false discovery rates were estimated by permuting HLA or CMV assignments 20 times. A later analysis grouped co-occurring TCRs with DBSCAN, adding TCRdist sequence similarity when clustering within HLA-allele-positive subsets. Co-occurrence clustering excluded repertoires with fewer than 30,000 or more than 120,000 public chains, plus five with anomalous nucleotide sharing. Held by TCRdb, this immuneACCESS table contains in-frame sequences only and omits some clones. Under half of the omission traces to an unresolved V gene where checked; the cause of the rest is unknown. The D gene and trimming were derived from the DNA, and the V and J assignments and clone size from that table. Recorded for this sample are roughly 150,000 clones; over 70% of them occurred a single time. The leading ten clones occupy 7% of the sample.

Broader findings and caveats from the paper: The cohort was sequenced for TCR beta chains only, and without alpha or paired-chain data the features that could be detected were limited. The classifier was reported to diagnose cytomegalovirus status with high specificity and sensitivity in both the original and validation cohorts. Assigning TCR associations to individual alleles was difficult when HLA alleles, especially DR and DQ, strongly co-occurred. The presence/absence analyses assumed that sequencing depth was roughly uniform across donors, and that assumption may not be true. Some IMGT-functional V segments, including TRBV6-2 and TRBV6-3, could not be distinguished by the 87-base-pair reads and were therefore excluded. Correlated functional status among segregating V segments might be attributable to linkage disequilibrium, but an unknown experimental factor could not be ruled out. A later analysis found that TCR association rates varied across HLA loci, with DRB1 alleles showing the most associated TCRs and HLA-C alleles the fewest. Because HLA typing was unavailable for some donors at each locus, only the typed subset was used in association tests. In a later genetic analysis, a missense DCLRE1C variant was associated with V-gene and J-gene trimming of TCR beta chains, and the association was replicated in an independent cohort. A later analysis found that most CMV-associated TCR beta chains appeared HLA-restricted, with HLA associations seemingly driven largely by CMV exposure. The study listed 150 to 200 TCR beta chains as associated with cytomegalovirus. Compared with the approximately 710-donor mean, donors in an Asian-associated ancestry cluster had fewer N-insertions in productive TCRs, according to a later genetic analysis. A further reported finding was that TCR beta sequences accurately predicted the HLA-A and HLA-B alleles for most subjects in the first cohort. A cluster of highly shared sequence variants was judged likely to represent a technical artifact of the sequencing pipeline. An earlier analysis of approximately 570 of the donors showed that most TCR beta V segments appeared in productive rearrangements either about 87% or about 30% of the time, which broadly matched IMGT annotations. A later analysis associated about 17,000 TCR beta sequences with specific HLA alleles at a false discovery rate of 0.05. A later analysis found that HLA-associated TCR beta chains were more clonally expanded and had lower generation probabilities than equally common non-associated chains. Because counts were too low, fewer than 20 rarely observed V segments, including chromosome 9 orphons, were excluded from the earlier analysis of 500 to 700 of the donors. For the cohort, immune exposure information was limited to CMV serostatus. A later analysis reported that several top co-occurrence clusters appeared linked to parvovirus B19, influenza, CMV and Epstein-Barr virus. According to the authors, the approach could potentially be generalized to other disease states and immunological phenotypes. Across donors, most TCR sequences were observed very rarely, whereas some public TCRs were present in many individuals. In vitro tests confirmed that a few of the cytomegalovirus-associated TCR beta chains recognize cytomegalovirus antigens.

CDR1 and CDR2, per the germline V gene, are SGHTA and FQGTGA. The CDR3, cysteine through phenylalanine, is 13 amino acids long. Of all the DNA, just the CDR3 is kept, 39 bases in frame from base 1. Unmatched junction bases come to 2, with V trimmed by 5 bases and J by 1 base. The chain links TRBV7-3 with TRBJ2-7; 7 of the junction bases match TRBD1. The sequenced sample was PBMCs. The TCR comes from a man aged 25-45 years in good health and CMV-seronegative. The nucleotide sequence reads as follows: TGTGCCAGCAGCCCGGGACAGTCCTACGAGCAGTACTTC. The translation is CASSPGQSYEQYF.